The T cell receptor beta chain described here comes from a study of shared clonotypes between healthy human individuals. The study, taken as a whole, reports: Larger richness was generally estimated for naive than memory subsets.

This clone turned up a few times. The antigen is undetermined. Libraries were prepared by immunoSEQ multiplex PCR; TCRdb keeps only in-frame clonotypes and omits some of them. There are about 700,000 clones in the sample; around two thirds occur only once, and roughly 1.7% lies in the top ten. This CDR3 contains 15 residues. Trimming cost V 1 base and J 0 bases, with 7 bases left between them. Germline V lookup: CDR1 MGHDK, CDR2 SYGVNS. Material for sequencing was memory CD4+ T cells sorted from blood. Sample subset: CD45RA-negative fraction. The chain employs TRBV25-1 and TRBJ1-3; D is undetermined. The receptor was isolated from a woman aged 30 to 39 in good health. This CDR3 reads CASSEFGVSGNTIYF. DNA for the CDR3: TGTGCCAGCAGTGAATTTGGGGTCTCTGGAAACACCATATATTTT.